This T cell receptor beta chain was retrieved from a study of cytomegalovirus exposure and HLA in healthy donors. The PCR made use of 60 Vbeta and 13 Jbeta primers. Using immunoSEQ multiplex PCR, the repertoire was profiled, and TCRdb retains in-frame clones only, with some absent. The sample has under 200,000 clones; around 81% are singletons. A word on this clone: Its antigen is still unknown.

Points from the study as a whole: According to the study, 160 or so TCR beta chains were cytomegalovirus-associated. HLA alleles were associated with 15,000 to 20,000 TCR beta sequences in a later analysis at 0.05 false discovery rate. Relative to the approximately 700-donor mean, N-insertions were reportedly fewer in an Asian-associated ancestry cluster in a later analysis. In a later analysis, TCR beta V- and J-gene trimming was associated with a missense DCLRE1C variant.

CDR1 and CDR2 from the germline V gene are SGHVS and FNYEAQ. The CDR3 spans 16 residues. V dropped 5 bases and J dropped 7; count of bases not matched to a gene: 14. The receptor's source is a man aged 35 to 55 in good health and CMV-seronegative. The sequencing sample was made of PBMCs. This chain connects TRBV7-6 to TRBJ2-3; TRBD2 aligns across 8 bases. The CDR3 DNA follows: TGTGCCAGCAGCCCGAGGGCTAGCGGGTTCCGAAATACGCAGTATTTT. Its translation: CASSPRASGFRNTQYF.